The source of this T cell receptor beta chain is a study of cytomegalovirus exposure and HLA in healthy donors. Findings and limits, study-wide: Reportedly, cytomegalovirus status was diagnosed with high sensitivity and specificity. Researchers reported in a later analysis that a missense DCLRE1C variant was tied to TCR beta V- and J-gene trimming.

Comment on this clone: Antigen unknown.

Germline CDR1 is PRHDT and CDR2 is FYEKMQ (reference sequence). V shed 4 bases, J shed 7 bases, and the junction held 15 bases outside the gene matches. The length of the CDR3 is 17 residues. Primers: 60 Vbeta forward and 13 Jbeta reverse. Libraries were prepared by immunoSEQ multiplex PCR; TCRdb keeps only in-frame clonotypes and omits some of them. The table lists under 150,000 clones, around 72% of them singletons. Sequencing was done on a sample of PBMCs. This receptor was identified in a woman in her forties in good health and CMV-seronegative. V gene TRBV13 combines with J gene TRBJ2-1; 8 nucleotides align to TRBD2. This CDR3 is CASSSPRLAGGENEQFF. The CDR3 nucleotides read TGTGCCAGCAGCTCCCCCAGGCTTGCGGGGGGTGAGAATGAGCAGTTCTTC.